The rows below give T cell receptor beta chains drawn from one sample of a study of cytomegalovirus exposure and HLA in healthy donors. Some clones are missing from TCRdb's copy, which holds only in-frame ones; the method was immunoSEQ multiplex PCR. Its table records roughly 42,000 clones. Sequencing was carried out using PBMCs. The receptors come from a man aged 25 to 40 in good health and CMV-seronegative. Both conserved end residues are trimmed from each CDR3.

v_gene,j_gene,CDR3aa
TRBV7-9,TRBJ2-5,ASSSRGAGGPAEETQY
TRBV15,TRBJ1-2,ATSRDSGVMVGYT
TRBV6-5,TRBJ2-5,ASSYSIGGYGETQY
TRBV29-1,TRBJ2-5,SGKGGRAMETQY
TRBV4-2,TRBJ2-7,ASSQDRGSPYEQY
TRBV5-1,TRBJ2-7,ASTYRDNTYEQY
TRBV15,TRBJ1-1,ATSRVKDSGTVAF
TRBV29-1,TRBJ1-2,SVEDAQYGYT
TRBV4-3,TRBJ2-4,ASSQVITSFIQY
TRBV7-6,TRBJ2-7,ASSLEQDYEQY
TRBV4-3,TRBJ1-5,ASSQGQGGNQPQH
TRBV11-1,TRBJ1-2,ASSLPGQGAYGYT
TRBV30,TRBJ1-5,AWQGSGQPQH
TRBV10-2,TRBJ1-6,ASSGRDRYNSPLH
TRBV30,TRBJ2-3,AWSVSMETQY
TRBV11-2,TRBJ2-7,ASSSIRRTYEQY
TRBV7-9,TRBJ1-1,ASSFRQSEAF
TRBV4-3,TRBJ2-3,ASSQDGTSGSDTQY